The following is a T cell receptor beta chain sequence with its context. Unique molecular identifiers were incorporated during preparation of the TCRbeta library. One entry per CDR3 protein, called by TCRdb with MiXCR from the PCR reads. There are about 400,000 distinct CDR3 sequences in the sample; about an eighth occur only once, and 3.5% to 4.5% lies in the top ten. The CDR3 spans 14 residues. Germline lookup yields CDR1 DFQATT and CDR2 SNEGSKA (reference sequence). The V and J ends lost 4 bases and 4 bases, in that order; junction bases with no gene match: 6. The entry originates in a study of T-cell reconstitution after alpha-beta-depleted transplantation in children.

The material was PBMCs, obtained from the stem cell graft. This clonotype was obtained from a human donor who donated a stem cell graft to a child with Fanconi anemia. The rearrangement uses TRBV20-1 and TRBJ1-3, with 8 bases lining up with TRBD1. CDR3 nucleotide sequence: TGCAGTGCTACCAGGGGGCCCATGGGAAACACCATATATTTT. Its protein product is CSATRGPMGNTIYF.